Listed below are T cell receptor beta chains from one sample, sequenced in a study of blood T cell repertoires in COVID-19. TCRdb's table, derived via immunoSEQ multiplex PCR, lists solely in-frame clones and lacks some. The repertoire holds about 240,000 clones, with approximately 78% as singletons. The sample comprised peripheral blood. These receptors came from a woman aged 55-69 years with active or convalescent COVID-19. Each CDR3 is given with its conserved first and last residue. Each record gives: V gene, clone size, D gene, J gene, CDR3 protein, CDR3 DNA. The D gene is left open where the match is weak. Clone size is stated in some rows and not others, as once, few, many or a class when expanded.

v_call: TRBV3-1/TRBV3-2; clone_size: NA; d_call: TRBD1; j_call: TRBJ1-1; cdr3_aa: CASSRSDRGGEAFF; cdr3_nt: TGTGCCAGCAGCCGATCGGACAGGGGTGGTGAAGCTTTCTTT
v_call: TRBV12-5; clone_size: once; d_call: TRBD1; j_call: TRBJ2-5; cdr3_aa: CASGPDRGTGGFGTQYF; cdr3_nt: TGTGCTAGTGGTCCTGACCGAGGGACAGGGGGCTTCGGGACCCAGTACTTC
v_call: TRBV12-3/TRBV12-4; clone_size: NA; d_call: NA; j_call: TRBJ1-1; cdr3_aa: CASSLNYMTEAFF; cdr3_nt: TGTGCCAGCAGCCTAAACTATATGACGGAAGCTTTCTTT
v_call: TRBV6-1; clone_size: few; d_call: NA; j_call: TRBJ2-3; cdr3_aa: CASSEEEGWMQGTDTQYF; cdr3_nt: TGTGCCAGCAGTGAAGAGGAGGGGTGGATGCAGGGCACAGATACGCAGTATTTT
v_call: TRBV7-9; clone_size: NA; d_call: NA; j_call: TRBJ2-3; cdr3_aa: CASSPPRSTDTQYF; cdr3_nt: TGTGCCAGCAGCCCACCCAGGAGCACAGATACGCAGTATTTT
v_call: TRBV5-1; clone_size: NA; d_call: TRBD1; j_call: TRBJ1-2; cdr3_aa: CASSLDRGLVGYTF; cdr3_nt: TGCGCCAGCAGCTTGGACAGGGGGCTGGTTGGCTACACCTTC
v_call: TRBV20-1; clone_size: NA; d_call: NA; j_call: TRBJ1-1; cdr3_aa: CSVRGMTEAFF; cdr3_nt: TGCAGTGTACGGGGGATGACTGAAGCTTTCTTT
v_call: TRBV2; clone_size: NA; d_call: NA; j_call: TRBJ1-5; cdr3_aa: CASSSPAGRKGTRSNQPQHF; cdr3_nt: TGTGCCAGCAGCTCCCCGGCGGGTCGGAAGGGTACCCGTAGCAATCAGCCCCAGCATTTT
v_call: TRBV4-1; clone_size: few; d_call: TRBD1; j_call: TRBJ1-2; cdr3_aa: CASSQRTGTGDGYTF; cdr3_nt: TGCGCCAGCAGCCAGAGGACCGGGACAGGGGATGGCTACACCTTC
v_call: TRBV6-2/TRBV6-3; clone_size: NA; d_call: NA; j_call: TRBJ2-7; cdr3_aa: CASSHDSSYEQYF; cdr3_nt: TGTGCCAGCAGCCATGACAGCTCCTACGAGCAGTACTTC
v_call: TRBV4-1; clone_size: few; d_call: NA; j_call: TRBJ1-6; cdr3_aa: CASSQEGSGNSPLHF; cdr3_nt: TGCGCCAGCAGCCAAGAAGGGTCGGGGAATTCACCCCTCCACTTT
v_call: TRBV6-1; clone_size: NA; d_call: NA; j_call: TRBJ2-1; cdr3_aa: CASSEARGKDEQFF; cdr3_nt: TGTGCCAGCAGTGAAGCCCGGGGGAAGGATGAGCAGTTCTTC
v_call: TRBV5-1; clone_size: NA; d_call: NA; j_call: TRBJ1-4; cdr3_aa: CASSLAGTGEKLFF; cdr3_nt: TGCGCCAGCAGCCTGGCTGGTACGGGTGAAAAACTGTTTTTT
v_call: TRBV19; clone_size: NA; d_call: TRBD2; j_call: TRBJ2-4; cdr3_aa: CASTVTGTSGQKNIQYF; cdr3_nt: TGTGCCAGCACCGTAACCGGGACTAGCGGGCAAAAAAACATTCAGTACTTC
v_call: TRBV5-6; clone_size: NA; d_call: NA; j_call: TRBJ1-2; cdr3_aa: CASSLPLANYGYTF; cdr3_nt: TGTGCCAGCAGCTTGCCACTTGCTAACTATGGCTACACCTTC
v_call: TRBV18; clone_size: NA; d_call: TRBD2; j_call: TRBJ2-5; cdr3_aa: CASSPTSVQETQYF; cdr3_nt: TGTGCCAGCTCCCCGACTAGCGTCCAAGAGACCCAGTACTTC
v_call: TRBV11-2; clone_size: once; d_call: NA; j_call: TRBJ2-3; cdr3_aa: CASSLGARPSTDTQYF; cdr3_nt: TGTGCCAGCAGCCTCGGAGCCCGCCCTAGCACAGATACGCAGTATTTT
v_call: TRBV15; clone_size: few; d_call: NA; j_call: TRBJ2-4; cdr3_aa: CATSRGSLAGGNIQYF; cdr3_nt: TGTGCCACCAGCAGAGGGTCCCTCGCAGGGGGGAACATTCAGTACTTC
v_call: TRBV5-1; clone_size: NA; d_call: TRBD1; j_call: TRBJ1-2; cdr3_aa: CASSLGQGGYGYTF; cdr3_nt: TGCGCCAGCAGCTTGGGACAGGGCGGCTATGGCTACACCTTC
v_call: TRBV25-1; clone_size: NA; d_call: NA; j_call: TRBJ1-2; cdr3_aa: CASSEYTAQGGGYTF; cdr3_nt: TGTGCCAGCAGTGAATATACGGCACAGGGTGGTGGCTACACCTTC
v_call: TRBV24-1; clone_size: once; d_call: NA; j_call: TRBJ1-5; cdr3_aa: CATSGGHGQPQHF; cdr3_nt: TGTGCCACCAGTGGGGGGCATGGTCAGCCCCAGCATTTT
v_call: TRBV5-6; clone_size: NA; d_call: TRBD1; j_call: TRBJ1-2; cdr3_aa: CASSLTGTEGDYTF; cdr3_nt: TGTGCCAGCAGCTTGACCGGGACAGAAGGTGACTACACCTTC